This TCR beta chain derives from a study of blood T cell repertoires in COVID-19. In the study overall: Sample material is recorded as cDNA or gDNA derived from T cells, B-cell-depleted T cells, or PBMCs.

Germline assignment: CDR1 SGHNT and CDR2 YYREEE (reference sequence). The V segment lost 0 bases and the J segment 5 bases; nucleotides outside the gene matches: 8. The CDR3 loop spans 16 amino acids. Study processing details: Amplified reference gene primers provided the basis for estimating nucleated cell counts. Data came from immunoSEQ multiplex PCR; TCRdb stores just in-frame clones and leaves some out. V and J calls and clone size are those listed in that table; D and trimming were worked out from the DNA. The data contain tens of thousands of clones, about 93% of them singletons. This sequence originates from a human donor in a cohort sampled during active COVID-19. Sequencing input: peripheral blood. V gene TRBV5-4 combines with J gene TRBJ1-1, with 9 nucleotides matching TRBD1. The chain's CDR3 is CASSLGPPGQGTEAFF. CDR3 nucleotides: TGTGCCAGCAGCTTGGGACCGCCGGGACAGGGAACTGAAGCTTTCTTT.